The 2 T cell receptor beta chains in this list originate from one sample, sequenced in a study of shared clonotypes between healthy human individuals. Profiling relied on immunoSEQ multiplex PCR, and the TCRdb table lists in-frame clones only, not all of them. This table has 2 million to 2.5 million clones, almost 96% appearing once. The sequenced material came from naive CD4+ T cells sorted from blood. Described subset: CD45RA+ positively selected. The receptors come from a man between 18 and 35 years old in good health.

V gene TRBV18 combines with J gene TRBJ1-4; D is uncertain. There are 16 residues in the CDR3. Germline V gene lookup returns CDR1 KGHSH and CDR2 LQKENI. The germline V and J ends were trimmed by 3 bases and 0 bases, with 11 bases remaining between them. CDR3 nucleotide sequence: TGTGCCAGCTCACCCCAGAGAAGCGCAACTAATGAAAAACTGTTTTTT. Translation gives CASSPQRSATNEKLFF.

V gene TRBV15 combines with J gene TRBJ1-1; perhaps TRBD1 as D (6 bases). Trimming stripped 0 bases from V and 3 bases from J, with 8 bases between. CDR1 and CDR2 (germline): LNHNV, YYDKDF (reference sequence). The CDR3 length is 14 residues. CDR3 nucleotides: TGTGCCACCAGCAGAGATGGGGGGCACACTGAAGCTTTCTTT. Translated, it gives CATSRDGGHTEAFF.